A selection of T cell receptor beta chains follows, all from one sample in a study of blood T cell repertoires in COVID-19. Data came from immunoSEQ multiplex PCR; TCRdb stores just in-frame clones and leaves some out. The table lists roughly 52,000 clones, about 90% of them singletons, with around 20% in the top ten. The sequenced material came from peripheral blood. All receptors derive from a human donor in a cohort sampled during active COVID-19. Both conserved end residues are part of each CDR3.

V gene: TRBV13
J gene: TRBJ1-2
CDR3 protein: CASSLRRQGHGYTF

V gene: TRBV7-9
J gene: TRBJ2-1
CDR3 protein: CASSLADRSTYNEQFF

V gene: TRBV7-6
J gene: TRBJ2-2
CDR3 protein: CASSPGLAGAGELFF

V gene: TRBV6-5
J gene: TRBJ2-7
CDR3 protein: CASSTTGTSSYEQYF

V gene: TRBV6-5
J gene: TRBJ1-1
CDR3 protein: CASTWGVDTEAFF

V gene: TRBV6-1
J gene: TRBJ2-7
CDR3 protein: CASSGLGSGGRTAYEQYF

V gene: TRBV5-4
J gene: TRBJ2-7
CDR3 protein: CASSLDGGGTYEQYF

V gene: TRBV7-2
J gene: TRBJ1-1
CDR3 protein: CASSLGGLSRTEAFF

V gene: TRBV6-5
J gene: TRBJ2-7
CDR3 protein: CASRTWRGEQYF

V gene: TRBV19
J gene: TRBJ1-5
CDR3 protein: CASLQGVNQPQHF

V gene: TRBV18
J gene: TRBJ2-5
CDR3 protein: CASSRRTLLGEQETQYF

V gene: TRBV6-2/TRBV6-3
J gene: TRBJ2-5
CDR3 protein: CASSRLQETQYF

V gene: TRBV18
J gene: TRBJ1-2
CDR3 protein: CASSPSGVSNYGYTF

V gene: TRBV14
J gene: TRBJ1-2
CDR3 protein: CASSQDPNTGFYGYTF

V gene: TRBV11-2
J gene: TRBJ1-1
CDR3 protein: CASSFTRGSNTEAFF

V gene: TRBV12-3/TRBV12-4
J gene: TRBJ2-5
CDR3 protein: CASMRETQYF

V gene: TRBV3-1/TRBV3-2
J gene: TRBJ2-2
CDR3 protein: CASSPLAGGRGELFF

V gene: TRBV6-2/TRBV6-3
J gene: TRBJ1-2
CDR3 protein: CASSPRTGANYGYTF

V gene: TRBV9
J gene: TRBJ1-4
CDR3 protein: CASSPRSTGLWEKLFF

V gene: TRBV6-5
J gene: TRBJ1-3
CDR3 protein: CASSLGSGHTIYF

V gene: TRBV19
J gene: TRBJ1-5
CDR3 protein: CASRSTQGVRNQPQHF

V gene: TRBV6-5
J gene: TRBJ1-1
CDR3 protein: CASSQTGSEAFF

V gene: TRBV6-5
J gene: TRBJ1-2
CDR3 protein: CASNKGQGAGYTF

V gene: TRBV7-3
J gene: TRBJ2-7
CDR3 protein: CASSPGRGYEQYF

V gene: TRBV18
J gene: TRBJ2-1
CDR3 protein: CASYPRSGSNEQFF

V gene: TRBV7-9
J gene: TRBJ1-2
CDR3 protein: CASSSSDAGGWYGYTF

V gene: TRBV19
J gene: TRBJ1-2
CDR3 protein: CASSITAGQGFGYTF

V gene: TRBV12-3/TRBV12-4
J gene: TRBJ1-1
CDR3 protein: CASRQATEAFF

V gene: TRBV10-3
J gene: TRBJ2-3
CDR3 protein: CAMRGVADTQYF

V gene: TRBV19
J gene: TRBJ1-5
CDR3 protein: CASGPQGRQPQHF

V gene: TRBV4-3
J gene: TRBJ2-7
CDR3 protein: CASSQDQGGLGEQYF

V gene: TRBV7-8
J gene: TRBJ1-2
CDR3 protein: CASRGQGDYGYTF

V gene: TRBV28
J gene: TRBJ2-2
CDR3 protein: CASSQGTGITGELFF

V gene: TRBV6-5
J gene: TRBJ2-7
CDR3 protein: CASSGRRAYEQYF

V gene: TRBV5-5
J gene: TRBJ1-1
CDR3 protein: CASSPPGGTEAFF

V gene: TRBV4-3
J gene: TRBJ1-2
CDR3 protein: CASSQVGYGYTF

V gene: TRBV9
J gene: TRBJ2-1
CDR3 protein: CASSAAGVINEQFF

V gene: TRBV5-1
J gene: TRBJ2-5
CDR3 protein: CASSNTGPAGETQYF

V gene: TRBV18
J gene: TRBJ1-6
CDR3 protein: CASSPGSQGSSYNSPLHF

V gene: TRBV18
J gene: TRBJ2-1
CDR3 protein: CASSPSSGVGNYNEQFF

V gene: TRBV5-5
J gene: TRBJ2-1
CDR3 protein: CASSLGDRVYNEQFF

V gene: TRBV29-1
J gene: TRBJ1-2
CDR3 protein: CSVDSGLSYGYTF

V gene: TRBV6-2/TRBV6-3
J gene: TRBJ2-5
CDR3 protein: CASSYGGAQETQYF

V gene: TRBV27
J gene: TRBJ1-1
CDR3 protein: CASSSGPGQNHSNTEAFF

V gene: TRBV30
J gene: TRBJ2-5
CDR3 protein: CACLAPGGAPRETQYF

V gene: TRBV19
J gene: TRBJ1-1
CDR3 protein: CASTEGTTGLGTEAFF

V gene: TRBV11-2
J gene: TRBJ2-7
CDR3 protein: CASSLGRPRYF

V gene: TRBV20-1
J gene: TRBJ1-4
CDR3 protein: CSARDRGKLFF

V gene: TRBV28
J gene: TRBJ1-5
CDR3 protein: CASSLLGGGQQPQHF

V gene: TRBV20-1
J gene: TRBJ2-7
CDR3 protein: CSNREIYEQYF

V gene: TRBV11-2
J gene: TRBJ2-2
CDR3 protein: CASSRTGETGELFF

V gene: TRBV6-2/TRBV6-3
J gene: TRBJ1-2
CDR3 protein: CASSPRTGSSYGYTF

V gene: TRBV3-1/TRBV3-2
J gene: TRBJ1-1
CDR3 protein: CASSQQGGDTEAFF

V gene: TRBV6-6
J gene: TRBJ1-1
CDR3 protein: CASSYGGGREAFF

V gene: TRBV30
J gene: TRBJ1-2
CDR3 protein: CAWSGNRGFEECTF

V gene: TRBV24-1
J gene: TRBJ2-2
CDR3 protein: CATSDGSGGSTGELFF

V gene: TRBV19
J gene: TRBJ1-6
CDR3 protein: CASSLDTATALHF

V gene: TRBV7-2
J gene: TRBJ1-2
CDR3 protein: CASSLGTGGTGKDGYGYTF

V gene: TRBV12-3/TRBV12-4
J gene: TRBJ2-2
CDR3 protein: CASNPGTGELFF